These 2 T cell receptor beta chains were all obtained from the same sample, sequenced in a study of blood T cell repertoires in COVID-19. The assay was immunoSEQ multiplex PCR, and TCRdb's table has in-frame clones only and misses some. The repertoire holds roughly 75,000 clones, 86% seen once, with roughly 18% in the top ten. Material for sequencing was peripheral blood. These receptors came from a man at least 80 years old in a cohort sampled during active COVID-19.

Concerning this clone: Other DNA sequences in this sample translate to the same CDR3. The chain links TRBV3-1 (or the pseudogene TRBV3-2) to TRBJ2-3; no clear D gene. The germline V and J ends were trimmed by 1 base and 5 bases, with 7 bases remaining between them. The CDR3 is 13 residues long. Germline-derived CDR1 and CDR2 are LGHDT and YNNKEL (reference sequence). The CDR3, as DNA: TGTGCCAGCAGCCAAGGACTGCGAGATACGCAGTATTTT. This gives the protein CASSQGLRDTQYF.

This clone was recorded a few times. This sequence joins TRBV6-2 or TRBV6-3 and TRBJ2-7; tentative D call: TRBD2 (6 bases). The length of the CDR3 is 16 residues. Germline CDR1 MNHEY, CDR2 SVGEGT. The germline V and J ends were trimmed by 0 bases and 0 bases, with 12 bases remaining between them. The CDR3 here is CASSYSGRGSSYEQYF. In nucleotides, the CDR3 is TGTGCCAGCAGTTACTCAGGCCGGGGGAGCTCCTACGAGCAGTACTTC.